The 8 T cell receptor gamma chains reported below all come from one sample, sequenced in a study of gamma delta lymphoproliferative disorders and STAT genes. TCRdb reapplied CATT to the multiplex PCR reads. The sample consists of 2,500 to 3,000 gamma-chain clones, just under 8.5% of them appearing once. Genomic DNA from isolated PBMCs served as the sequencing template. The specimen sequenced was blood. These receptors all stem from a human donor in good health.

This clone counts as medium-sized. Because the CDR3's place on the DNA is in doubt, the DNA is left out and the CDR3 is given as listed by TCRdb. The V segment is TRGV11, and no J call was made. TRGV11 is flagged as an ORF with uncertain function. The CDR3 numbers 19 amino acids, ends counted. CDR3 amino acids: CTTVPAGSIKYLYYYKKLF.

By its share, this clone is medium-sized (0.01 to 0.1%). V usage is TRGV10 and J usage is TRGJP2. The J gene, not given by TCRdb, was assigned here from a germline match of the nucleotide sequence. TRGV10 is filed as an ORF, its function uncertain. This CDR3 is built from 10 residues. With V trimmed by 8 bases and J by 14 bases, 6 bases remained unmatched. The CDR3 protein is CAAWDFIKTF. The CDR3 DNA reads TGTGCTGCGTGGGATTTTATCAAGACGTTT.

V is TRGV3 and J is TRGJP1. As TCRdb names no J gene, one was assigned here on the basis of a DNA match to germline. CDR3 size: 18 residues. Germline V lookup: CDR1 VTNTFY, CDR2 YDVSTARD (reference sequence). V trimming: 1 base; J trimming: 2 bases; junction bases outside the gene matches: 13. CDR3 protein: CATWDRKSGGTTGWFKIF. CDR3 sequence (DNA): TGTGCCACCTGGGACAGAAAGAGTGGGGGAACCACTGGTTGGTTCAAGATATTT.

By proportion, this clone is medium-sized. Because the CDR3's place on the DNA is in doubt, the DNA is left out and the CDR3 is given as listed by TCRdb. The V gene call reads TRGV11; no J gene was called. TRGV11 is labeled an ORF, and its function is uncertain. The CDR3 has 21 residues if both end residues are counted. The CDR3 here is CTTVPAGLGSLHYTTGWFKIF.

This clone is categorized as medium-sized. This chain joins TRGV8 and TRGJ1 or TRGJ2. TCRdb offers no J gene call, so here the DNA was matched to germline to obtain one. The trim removed 2 bases at V and 4 bases at J, leaving 2 bases unmatched. Looked up from germline, CDR1 is VENAVY and CDR2 is YDSYNSRV. The CDR3 spans 12 residues. CDR3 sequence reads: CATWDKYYKKLF. The DNA of the CDR3 is TGTGCCACCTGGGATAAGTATTATAAGAAACTCTTT.

Sample share makes this clone medium-sized (0.01 to 0.1%). The limits of the CDR3 on the DNA are not certain, so only TCRdb's listed CDR3 is given. CDR3: CTTVPAGLDSHTGWFKIF. A V gene of TRGV11 was called, but no J gene was assigned. TRGV11 is labeled an ORF, and its function is uncertain. Ends included, the CDR3 has 18 residues.

This clone is medium-sized (0.01 to 0.1%) within its sample. V and J are TRGV5 and TRGJ1 or TRGJ2. Assignment of the J gene here rests on matching the DNA to germline, because TCRdb gives none. The germline gives CDR1 VINAFY, CDR2 YDVSNSKD. V lost 0 bases to trimming and J lost 8 bases; unmatched junction nucleotides: 16. CDR3 length equals 16 residues. CDR3 in amino acids: CATWDRRAVFSDKKLF. DNA of the CDR3: TGTGCCACCTGGGACAGGAGGGCCGTATTTTCGGATAAGAAACTCTTT.

Relative to its sample, this clone is medium-sized (0.01 to 0.1%). V is TRGV8 and J is TRGJ1 or TRGJ2. Because TCRdb records no J gene, it was assigned here through a match of the DNA to germline. The CDR3 has 10 residues. Germline assignment: CDR1 VENAVY and CDR2 YDSYNSRV. The V gene end was trimmed by 5 bases and the J gene end by 9 bases; junction bases not matched to a gene: 4. CDR3 region: CATWVFKKLF. The CDR3 DNA reads TGTGCCACCTGGGTCTTTAAGAAACTCTTT.